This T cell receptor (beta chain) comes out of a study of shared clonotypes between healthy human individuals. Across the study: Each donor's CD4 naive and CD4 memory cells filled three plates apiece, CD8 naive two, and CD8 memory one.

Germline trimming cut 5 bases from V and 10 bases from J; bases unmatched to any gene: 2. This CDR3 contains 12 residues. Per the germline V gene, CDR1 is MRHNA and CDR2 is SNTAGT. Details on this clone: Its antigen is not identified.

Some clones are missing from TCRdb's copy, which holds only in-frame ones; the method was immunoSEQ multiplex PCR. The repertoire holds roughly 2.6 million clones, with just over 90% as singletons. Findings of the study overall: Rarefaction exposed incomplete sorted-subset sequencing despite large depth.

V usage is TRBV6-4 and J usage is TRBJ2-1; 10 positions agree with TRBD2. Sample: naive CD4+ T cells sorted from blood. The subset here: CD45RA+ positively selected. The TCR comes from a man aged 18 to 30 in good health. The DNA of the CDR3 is TGTGCCAGCAGTAATAGCGGGAGGGAGCAGTTCTTC. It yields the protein CASSNSGREQFF.